This entry is about one T cell receptor (beta chain). The data were taken from a study of blood T cell repertoires in COVID-19. This CDR3 is built from 13 residues. Germline V gene sequence: CDR1 DFQATT, CDR2 SNEGSKA (reference sequence). V gave up 3 bases and J gave up 2 bases, with 9 bases separating them. Using immunoSEQ multiplex PCR, the repertoire was profiled, and TCRdb retains in-frame clones only, with some absent. The repertoire holds around 260,000 clones, with 90% as singletons. This sequence originates from a woman in her 30s who had recovered from COVID-19. Sequencing used PBMCs or T cells enriched from blood (not recorded which). This chain connects TRBV20-1 to TRBJ2-3; D unclear. In DNA form, the CDR3 reads TGCAGTGCTAGTTGGGCTAACACAGATACGCAGTATTTT. Its protein is CSASWANTDTQYF.